One and the same sample provided the 25 T cell receptor beta chains below, sequenced in a study of T cell changes during pregnancy in multiple sclerosis. Only in-frame clones appear in the TCRdb table, and some are missing; sequencing was by immunoSEQ multiplex PCR. Here the sample spans around 130,000 clones, under 95% being singletons. Material: peripheral blood, obtained before pregnancy. These receptors came from a female donor with multiple sclerosis, enrolled in a pregnancy study.

The V call is TRBV7-3, the J call TRBJ2-2; TRBD2 might be the D (6 bases). Germline V lookup: CDR1 SGHTA, CDR2 FQGTGA. Trimming left V 5 bases short and J 7 bases short, with 17 bases between. The CDR3 totals 15 residues. The CDR3 sequence: CASSPRGLGDGELFF. CDR3 DNA sequence: TGTGCCAGCAGCCCGCGGGGTCTAGGGGACGGGGAGCTGTTTTTT.

The V gene is TRBV5-1, the J gene TRBJ1-1, with D tentatively TRBD1 (6 bases). Trimming removed 5 bases from V and 2 bases from J, with 19 bases in between. Germline values: CDR1 SGHRS, CDR2 YFSETQ. The CDR3 contains 16 residues. This CDR3 is CASSFTGNVENTEAFF. The CDR3 nucleotides read TGCGCCAGCAGTTTTACAGGGAATGTGGAAAACACTGAAGCTTTCTTT.

This chain links TRBV9 with TRBJ2-7; TRBD1 agrees at 8 bases. The CDR3 has 20 residues. Trimming at V came to 0 bases and at J to 6 bases, leaving 23 bases not matched to a gene. Germline V lookup: CDR1 SGDLS, CDR2 YYNGEE. The CDR3 DNA reads as TGTGCCAGCAGCGTAGCCGAAGGGGTCGGGGACAGGAATTCCCCCTCCGAGCAGTACTTC. Its translation: CASSVAEGVGDRNSPSEQYF.

CDR3 loop: CASSYKLGKSGDTIYF. CDR3 DNA sequence: TGTGCCAGCAGTTACAAACTCGGGAAATCGGGGGACACCATATATTTT. The chain employs TRBV6-6 and TRBJ1-3; possible D gene TRBD1, 5 bases. This CDR3 spans 16 amino acids. Germline V CDR1 and CDR2: MNHNY, SVGAGI (reference sequence). V gave up 2 bases and J gave up 8 bases, with 19 bases separating them.

The V and J genes are TRBV5-8 and TRBJ2-2; 7 bases map to TRBD2. V shed 0 bases, J shed 5 bases, and the junction held 7 bases outside the gene matches. The CDR3 is 16 amino acids. The germline V gene has CDR1 SGHTS and CDR2 YDEGEE. The CDR3 sequence: CASSLGDYRLTGELFF. CDR3 DNA sequence: TGTGCCAGCAGCTTGGGGGACTACCGCCTTACCGGGGAGCTGTTTTTT.

This clone was detected a few times. The chain is built from TRBV10-2 and TRBJ1-2; 7 positions match TRBD1. The CDR3 has 16 amino acids. Germline lookup yields CDR1 WSHSY and CDR2 SAAADI. Losses at the gene ends were 0 bases for V and 6 bases for J; bases not matched to a gene: 10. The chain's CDR3 is CASSESIIPGQNGYTF. The CDR3 DNA sequence: TGCGCCAGCAGTGAGTCGATTATTCCGGGACAGAATGGCTACACCTTC.

This clone was seen a handful of times. The chain combines TRBV9 with TRBJ1-2, with 7 bases aligning to TRBD1. The CDR3 has 13 residues. J lost 2 bases, V lost 8 bases, and 6 bases had no gene match. Germline lookup yields CDR1 SGDLS and CDR2 YYNGEE. The CDR3 sequence is CASTGEPNYGYTF. The CDR3 DNA reads TGTGCCAGTACAGGGGAGCCCAACTATGGCTACACCTTC.

The chain employs TRBV5-6 and TRBJ2-7; a weak D match, TRBD2 (7 bases). The CDR3 loop spans 12 amino acids. CDR1 and CDR2 (germline): SGHDT, YYEEEE. The ends were cut back, 2 bases at V and 6 bases at J, with 9 bases in the middle. CDR3 sequence (DNA): TGTGCCAGCAGCTTCGGGGGGCGCGAGCAGTACTTC. This sequence encodes CASSFGGREQYF.

J is TRBJ2-7 and V is TRBV28; TRBD1 agrees at 8 bases. V was clipped by 2 bases and J by 4 bases; unmatched bases: 10. This CDR3 region has 16 residues. Germline V gene data show CDR1 as MDHEN and CDR2 as SYDVKM. CDR3 DNA: TGTGCCAGCAGTTTAGCCGACAGGGGACCTATGTACGAGCAGTACTTC. Translated: CASSLADRGPMYEQYF.

CDR3 sequence (DNA): TGTGCCAGCAACTACGATACGGGGCCCCAGCATTTT. Residues: CASNYDTGPQHF. The genes are TRBV2 and TRBJ1-5; D not certain. The V end was cut by 7 bases, the J end by 9 bases, with 13 bases between. CDR3 length: 12 residues. Germline V gene sequence: CDR1 SNHLY, CDR2 FYNNEI.

V gene TRBV19 combines with J gene TRBJ1-2; the D gene is possibly TRBD1 (6 bases). With 5 bases removed from V and 2 bases from J, the gap between germline ends came to 15 bases. The CDR3 spans 15 residues. Germline CDR1 LNHDA, CDR2 SQIVND (reference sequence). This CDR3 reads CASSFYGGQNYGYTF. The DNA for the CDR3 is TGTGCCAGTAGTTTCTACGGGGGGCAGAACTATGGCTACACCTTC.

This chain uses TRBV5-1 with TRBJ2-5; D might be TRBD2 (5 bases). Trimming removed 7 bases from V and 5 bases from J, with 12 bases in between. The CDR3 spans 12 residues. Germline V gene lookup returns CDR1 SGHRS and CDR2 YFSETQ. In DNA form, the CDR3 reads TGCGCCAGCGGGAGTTTTCAGGAGACCCAGTACTTC. It codes for CASGSFQETQYF.

CDR3 bases: TGTGCCAGCAGCGGACAGGGCCTTAATGAAAAACTGTTTTTT. Translation gives CASSGQGLNEKLFF. The chain couples TRBV6-1 to TRBJ1-4; 8 bases map to TRBD1. Germline V gives CDR1 MNHNS, CDR2 SASEGT. V lost 6 bases, J lost 4 bases, and 4 bases stayed unmatched. The CDR3 totals 14 residues.

The CDR3 DNA is TGCGCCAGCAGCCGGGGGTACGGGACGAAACCCAGCACAGATACGCAGTATTTT. This gives the protein CASSRGYGTKPSTDTQYF. The V gene is TRBV5-1, the J gene TRBJ2-3; a possible D gene is TRBD2 (6 bases). Trimming removed 4 bases at V and 0 bases at J, with 21 bases between. This CDR3 region has 18 residues. The germline CDR1 and CDR2 sequences are SGHRS and YFSETQ.

The V call is TRBV5-1, the J call TRBJ1-2; weak D call: TRBD1 (5 bases). Germline CDR1 and CDR2: SGHRS and YFSETQ. The V and J ends lost 0 bases and 3 bases respectively, with 6 bases between them. This CDR3 region has 13 residues. The CDR3 protein is CASSLARDYGYTF. CDR3 bases: TGCGCCAGCAGCTTGGCCAGGGACTATGGCTACACCTTC.

This chain links TRBV7-2 with TRBJ2-7; 7 bases line up with TRBD1. Trimming took 5 bases from V and 3 from J; bases not matched to a gene: 4. Per germline, CDR1 SGHTA and CDR2 FQGNSA. This CDR3 region has 13 residues. In DNA, the CDR3 is TGTGCCAGCAGCGGGCCAGGGGGCTACGAGCAGTACTTC. Translated: CASSGPGGYEQYF.

J is TRBJ1-1 and V is TRBV7-2; 7 nucleotides agree with TRBD1. V shed 5 bases and J 5 bases; nucleotides not matched to a gene: 11. Germline V lookup: CDR1 SGHTA, CDR2 FQGNSA. The CDR3 spans 15 residues. The CDR3 protein is CASSDRRQGWTEAFF. CDR3 coding DNA: TGTGCCAGCAGCGACCGCCGACAGGGTTGGACTGAAGCTTTCTTT.

The chain uses TRBV28 and TRBJ1-2; tentatively, D is TRBD1 (6 bases). This CDR3 spans 11 amino acids. Germline V lookup: CDR1 MDHEN, CDR2 SYDVKM. The ends were cut back, 6 bases at V and 9 bases at J, with 11 bases in the middle. The CDR3: CASSKGDSYTF. The DNA of the CDR3 is TGTGCCAGCAGCAAAGGGGACAGCTACACCTTC.

DNA for the CDR3: TGTGCCAGCGCTAGAGGCCAGGGGAATGAAAAACTGTTTTTT. Translation gives CASARGQGNEKLFF. J is TRBJ1-4 and V is TRBV5-5, with D maybe TRBD1 (6 bases). The V end lost 7 bases, the J end lost 5 bases, and 15 bases lay between the germline ends. Germline CDR1 SGHKS, CDR2 YYEKEE (reference sequence). This CDR3 comprises 14 residues.

This chain uses TRBV28 with TRBJ2-5, with TRBD1 matching 9 bases. CDR1 is MDHEN and CDR2 is SYDVKM in the germline V gene. The V segment lost 8 bases and the J segment 4 bases; nucleotides outside the gene matches: 11. This CDR3 region has 15 residues. The CDR3 DNA reads as TGTGCCAGCGGCATGAACAGGGGGCGGGGAGAGACCCAGTACTTC. This gives the protein CASGMNRGRGETQYF.

J is TRBJ1-6 and V is TRBV28; D perhaps matches TRBD1 (5 bases). The CDR3 has 16 amino acids. With 2 bases removed from V and 3 bases from J, the gap between germline ends came to 11 bases. Germline lookup yields CDR1 MDHEN and CDR2 SYDVKM. The CDR3 region has the DNA TGTGCCAGCAGTTTACGTAGGGACTACTATAATTCACCCCTCCACTTT. It is translated as CASSLRRDYYNSPLHF.

The chain couples TRBV5-1 to TRBJ2-1, with D perhaps matching TRBD1 (5 bases). Per the germline V gene, CDR1 is SGHRS and CDR2 is YFSETQ. The CDR3 is 14 amino acids. Trimming removed 0 bases at V and 3 bases at J, with 7 bases between. The CDR3 protein is CASSLGGGYNEQFF. CDR3 coding DNA: TGCGCCAGCAGCTTGGGGGGCGGCTACAATGAGCAGTTCTTC.

This rearrangement joins TRBV5-8 to TRBJ2-1, with a weak D call TRBD2 (5 bases). The germline gives CDR1 SGHTS, CDR2 YDEGEE. CDR3 length: 14 residues. V lost 5 bases and J 3 bases, leaving 12 bases between the germline ends. The CDR3 is CASRLAWGYNEQFF. CDR3 bases: TGTGCCAGCAGGCTAGCATGGGGCTACAATGAGCAGTTCTTC.

The rearrangement uses TRBV6-1 and TRBJ1-1; D is possibly TRBD1 (5 bases). This CDR3 is 17 amino acids long. V was pared by 3 bases and J by 1 base, with 18 bases between. Germline assignment: CDR1 MNHNS and CDR2 SASEGT. CDR3 sequence (DNA): TGTGCCAGCAGTGATGGGGCGGCGGGAGAGGAGAACACTGAAGCTTTCTTT. Protein sequence: CASSDGAAGEENTEAFF.

This rearrangement joins TRBV2 to TRBJ2-7; unclear D gene. This CDR3 contains 15 residues. Trimming took off 0 bases at V and 5 bases at J, with 14 bases between the two ends. Germline-derived CDR1 and CDR2 are SNHLY and FYNNEI. CDR3 sequence: CASSEALSSRDEQYF. As DNA, the CDR3 is TGTGCCAGCAGTGAAGCGCTTAGCTCCCGGGACGAGCAGTACTTC.